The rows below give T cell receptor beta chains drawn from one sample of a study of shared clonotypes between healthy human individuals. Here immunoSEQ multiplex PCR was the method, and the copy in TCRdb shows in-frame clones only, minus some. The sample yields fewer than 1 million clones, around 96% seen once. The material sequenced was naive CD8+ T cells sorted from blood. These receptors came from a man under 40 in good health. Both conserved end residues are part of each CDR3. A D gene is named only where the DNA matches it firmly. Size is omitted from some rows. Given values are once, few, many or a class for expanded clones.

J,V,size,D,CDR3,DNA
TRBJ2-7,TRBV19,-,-,CASSTGTEDYEQYF,TGTGCCAGTTCGACCGGGACGGAGGACTACGAGCAGTACTTC
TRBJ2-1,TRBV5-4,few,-,CASSLVGGSYNEQFF,TGTGCCAGCAGCTTGGTTGGTGGTTCCTACAATGAGCAGTTCTTC
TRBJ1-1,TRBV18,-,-,CASSPGSLDTEAFF,TGTGCCAGCTCACCAGGGTCTCTGGACACTGAAGCTTTCTTT
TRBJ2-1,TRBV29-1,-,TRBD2,CSVETSGMVEQFF,TGCAGCGTTGAGACTAGCGGGATGGTTGAGCAGTTCTTC
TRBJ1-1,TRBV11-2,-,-,CASSLVLRTDGEAFF,TGTGCCAGCAGCTTAGTCCTTAGGACGGACGGCGAAGCTTTCTTT
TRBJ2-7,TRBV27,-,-,CASSLKGPSHYEQYF,TGTGCCAGCAGTTTAAAGGGGCCTAGCCATTACGAGCAGTACTTC
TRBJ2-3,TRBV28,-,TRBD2,CASRFSGRADTQYF,TGTGCCAGCAGGTTTAGCGGGAGAGCAGATACGCAGTATTTT
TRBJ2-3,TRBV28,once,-,CATLNTGSLTDTQYF,TGTGCCACTCTCAACACAGGATCCCTCACAGATACGCAGTATTTT
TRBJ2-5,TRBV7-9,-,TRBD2,CASSSREGGETQYF,TGTGCCAGCAGCTCCCGCGAGGGAGGGGAGACCCAGTACTTC
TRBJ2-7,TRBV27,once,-,CASSLSREDTYEQYF,TGTGCCAGCAGTTTATCCCGCGAAGATACCTACGAGCAGTACTTC